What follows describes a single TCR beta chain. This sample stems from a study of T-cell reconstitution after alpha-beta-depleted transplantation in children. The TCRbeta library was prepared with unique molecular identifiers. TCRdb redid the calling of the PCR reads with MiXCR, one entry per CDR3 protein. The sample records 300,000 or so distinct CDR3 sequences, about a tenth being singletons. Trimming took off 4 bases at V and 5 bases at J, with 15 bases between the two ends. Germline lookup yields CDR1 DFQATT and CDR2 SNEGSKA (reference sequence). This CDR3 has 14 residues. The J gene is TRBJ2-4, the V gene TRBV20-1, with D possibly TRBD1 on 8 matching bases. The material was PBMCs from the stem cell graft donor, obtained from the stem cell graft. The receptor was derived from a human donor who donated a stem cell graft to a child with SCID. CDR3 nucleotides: TGCAGTGCTACAAGAGCGGGACAGGAAAACATTCAGTACTTC. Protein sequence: CSATRAGQENIQYF.